This T cell receptor beta chain was identified during a study of shared clonotypes between healthy human individuals. Trimming took 6 bases from V and 7 from J; bases not matched to a gene: 7. The CDR3 has 14 residues. Germline V gene lookup returns CDR1 MNHEY and CDR2 SVGAGI. Only one count was recorded for this clone. Libraries were prepared by immunoSEQ multiplex PCR; TCRdb keeps only in-frame clonotypes and omits some of them. The sample includes more than 2 million clones, 85% to 95% seen only once; the top ten take 0.1% to 0.15%. The V gene is TRBV6-5, the J gene TRBJ1-1; 11 bases are shared with TRBD1. The receptor's source is a man younger than 30 in good health. Sequencing was done on a sample of naive CD4+ T cells sorted from blood. As for subset: CD45RA+ positively selected. The CDR3 is CASRRGDRGYEAFF. As DNA, the CDR3 is TGTGCCAGCAGGAGAGGGGACAGGGGGTATGAAGCTTTCTTT.